This TCR beta chain comes out of a study of T cell changes during pregnancy in multiple sclerosis (dated by TCRdb to the late 2010s). As for the study more broadly: In women with multiple sclerosis, the researchers looked at how the T cell repertoire shifted as pregnancy progressed.

This clone is a singleton in its sample. Its specific antigen is unknown. No clone much larger than this one lies a single base away; base qualities are absent. The library was produced with the immunoSEQ multiplex PCR assay. TCRdb carries this immuneACCESS record with in-frame sequences only. Its versions omit some clonotypes, under half of them owing to an unresolved V gene in the studies checked, with the rest unexplained. This sample lists approximately 89,000 clones; roughly 93% were detected once. The top ten clones comprise about 2.3% of the sample. CDR1 and CDR2, per the germline V gene, are LGHNA and YNFKEQ. Including the terminal cysteine and phenylalanine, the CDR3 comprises 16 residues. Only CDR3 DNA remains: 48 bases, in frame from the first base. The junction shows trimming of 1 base on V and 4 bases on J, plus 15 bases between the germline ends.

Here the chain combines TRBV4-2 and TRBJ2-3, and TRBD1 may be the D gene, going by 6 matching bases. The sample in question was peripheral blood, obtained in the third trimester of pregnancy. This TCR was sampled from a female donor with multiple sclerosis, enrolled in a pregnancy study. The CDR3 has the sequence CASSQVLGGRSDTQYF. The DNA is TGTGCCAGCAGCCAAGTTCTAGGGGGTCGGTCAGATACGCAGTATTTT.